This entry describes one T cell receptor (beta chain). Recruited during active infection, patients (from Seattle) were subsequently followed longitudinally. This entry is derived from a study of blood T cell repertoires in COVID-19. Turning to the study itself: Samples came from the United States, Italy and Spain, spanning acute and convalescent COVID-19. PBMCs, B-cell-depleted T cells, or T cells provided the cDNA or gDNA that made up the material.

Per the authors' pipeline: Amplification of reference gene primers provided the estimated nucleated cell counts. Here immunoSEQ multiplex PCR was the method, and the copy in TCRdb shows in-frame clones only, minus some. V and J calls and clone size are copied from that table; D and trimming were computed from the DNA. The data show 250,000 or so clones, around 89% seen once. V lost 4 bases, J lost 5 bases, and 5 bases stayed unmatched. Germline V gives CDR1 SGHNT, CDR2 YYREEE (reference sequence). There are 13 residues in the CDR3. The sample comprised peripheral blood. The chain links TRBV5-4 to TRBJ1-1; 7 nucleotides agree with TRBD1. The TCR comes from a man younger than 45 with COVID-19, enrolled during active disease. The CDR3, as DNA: TGTGCCAGCAGCGGAGCCAGGGGGACTGAAGCTTTCTTT. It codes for CASSGARGTEAFF.